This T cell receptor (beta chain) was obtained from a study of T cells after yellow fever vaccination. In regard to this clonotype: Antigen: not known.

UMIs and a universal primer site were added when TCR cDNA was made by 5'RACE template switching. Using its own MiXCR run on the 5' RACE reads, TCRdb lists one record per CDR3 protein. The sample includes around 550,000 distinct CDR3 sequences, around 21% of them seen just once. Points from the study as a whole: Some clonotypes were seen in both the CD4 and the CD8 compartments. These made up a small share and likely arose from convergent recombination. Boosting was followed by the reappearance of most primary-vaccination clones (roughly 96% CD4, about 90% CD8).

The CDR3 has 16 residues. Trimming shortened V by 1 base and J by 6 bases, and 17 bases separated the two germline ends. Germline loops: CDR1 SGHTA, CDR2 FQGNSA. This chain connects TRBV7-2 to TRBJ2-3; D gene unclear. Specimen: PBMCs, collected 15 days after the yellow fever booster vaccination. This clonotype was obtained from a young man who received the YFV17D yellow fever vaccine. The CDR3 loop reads CASSLGVARTGDTQYF. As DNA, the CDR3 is TGTGCCAGCAGCTTAGGTGTTGCTAGGACCGGGGATACGCAGTATTTT.